The rows below give T cell receptor beta chains drawn from one sample of a study of T cell repertoires in cytomegalovirus infection. TCRdb analysed the reads with MiXCR anew, one entry per CDR3 protein. The sample consists of 150,000 or so distinct CDR3 sequences, about a fifth of them appearing once. The antigens for these receptors are not known. The specimen comprised CD8+ T cells from cultured PBMCs, sampled from culture after CMV antigen stimulation. The receptor source for this set is a human donor in good health (CMV status not recorded). Some clones in this sample may be carry-over from other donors' samples. Each CDR3 is given with its conserved first and last residue. A D gene is named only where the DNA matches it firmly. Only some rows state a clone size, as once, few, many or a class for expanded clones.

D	V	size	J	DNA	CDR3
-	TRBV6-5	-	TRBJ1-5	TGTGCCAGCAGCCTGGGTGAACTGCAGCCCCAGCATTTT	CASSLGELQPQHF
-	TRBV7-2	-	TRBJ2-3	TGTGCCAGCAGCTTAGGGGGGACAAAAACAGATACGCAGTATTTT	CASSLGGTKTDTQYF
-	TRBV28	-	TRBJ1-1	TGTGCCAGCATTTCAACGGACAGACGTGAAGCTTTCTTT	CASISTDRREAFF
TRBD1	TRBV7-9	-	TRBJ1-1	TGTGCCAGCAGCTCCCAGGGGGCGCGAACTGAAGCTTTCTTT	CASSSQGARTEAFF
-	TRBV12-3/TRBV12-4	few	TRBJ1-1	TGTGCCAGCATTCTAGGGACCTCATCTGAAGCTTTCTTT	CASILGTSSEAFF
TRBD2	TRBV14	few	TRBJ2-1	TGTGCCAGCAGTCCCCGGGGGGGCCGCAATGAGCAGTTCTTC	CASSPRGGRNEQFF
-	TRBV6-2/TRBV6-3	-	TRBJ2-7	TGTGCCAGCAGTTACTTGACAGGCGAGGACGAGCAGTACTTC	CASSYLTGEDEQYF
-	TRBV12-3/TRBV12-4	-	TRBJ1-2	TGTGCCAGCAGTTTACGGCCCACACCAACTTATGGCTACACCTTC	CASSLRPTPTYGYTF
TRBD2	TRBV12-5	-	TRBJ2-3	TGTGCTAGTGGTGACCCAACCAAACTAGCGGGGGGCTCAGATACGCAGTATTTT	CASGDPTKLAGGSDTQYF
TRBD1	TRBV7-9	-	TRBJ2-3	TGTGCCAGCAGCCCTGCCCGACAGGGTAATACGCAGTATTTT	CASSPARQGNTQYF
-	TRBV7-2	few	TRBJ2-3	TGTGCCAGCAGCTGGGCAGGGGCAGATACGCAGTATTTT	CASSWAGADTQYF
-	TRBV12-3/TRBV12-4	few	TRBJ1-6	TGTGCCAGCAGTTCCTGGGATTCCTATAATTCACCCCTCCACTTT	CASSSWDSYNSPLHF
-	TRBV12-3/TRBV12-4	-	TRBJ1-6	TGTGCCAGCAGTTTGGGGGGTGCTACCCTCCACTTT	CASSLGGATLHF
TRBD1	TRBV20-1	-	TRBJ1-1	TGCAGTGCCCGGACAGGGGAGACGCCTGAAGCTTTCTTT	CSARTGETPEAFF
-	TRBV10-3	-	TRBJ1-2	TGTGCCATCAGTGAGTGGACGGACACTAACTATGGCTACACCTTC	CAISEWTDTNYGYTF
-	TRBV7-2	-	TRBJ2-7	TGTGCCAGCAGCTCCCGACAACTTCCCTACGAGCAGTACTTC	CASSSRQLPYEQYF
-	TRBV7-2	-	TRBJ1-3	TGTGCCAGCAGCTTACCCCGGATGGCTGGAAACACCATATATTTT	CASSLPRMAGNTIYF
-	TRBV7-2	-	TRBJ1-5	TGTGCCAGCAGCTTCAACAGCCATAGCAATCAGCCCCAGCATTTT	CASSFNSHSNQPQHF
-	TRBV4-3	many	TRBJ1-1	TGCGCCAGCAGCCAAGAGGTATGGGGATACACTGAAGCTTTCTTT	CASSQEVWGYTEAFF
TRBD1	TRBV6-1	-	TRBJ1-5	TGTGCCAGCAGTGGCGGAAGGGGGCCCGGGAGCAATCAGCCCCAGCATTTT	CASSGGRGPGSNQPQHF
-	TRBV12-3/TRBV12-4	-	TRBJ1-1	TGTGCCAGCAGCCCTGGAAAGATGAACACTGAAGCTTTCTTT	CASSPGKMNTEAFF
TRBD1	TRBV29-1	-	TRBJ2-5	TGCAGCGCCCATGAACCGGGACAGGGAAGTGAGGAGACCCAGTACTTC	CSAHEPGQGSEETQYF
TRBD1	TRBV6-5	-	TRBJ1-1	TGTGCCAGCAGTTATCCCGGACAGGGCACCCGGTTAGGTGAAGCTTTCTTT	CASSYPGQGTRLGEAFF
-	TRBV6-2/TRBV6-3	few	TRBJ2-5	TGTGCCAGCAGTTACTCCATAAGGTCTCGGGGGCGCGAAGAGACCCAGTACTTC	CASSYSIRSRGREETQYF
-	TRBV4-1	few	TRBJ1-6	TGCGCCAGCAGCCAAGTCAGGTGGGCACCCCTCCACTTT	CASSQVRWAPLHF
TRBD1	TRBV7-3	-	TRBJ1-2	TGTGCCAGCAGCGCTGGACAGGATAACTATGGCTACACCTTC	CASSAGQDNYGYTF
-	TRBV5-6	few	TRBJ1-1	TGTGCCAGCAGCTTGATGGACACTGAAGCTTTCTTT	CASSLMDTEAFF
-	TRBV7-8	few	TRBJ2-2	TGTGCCAGCACACTACAAATCGGGGACACGAACACCGGGGAGCTGTTTTTT	CASTLQIGDTNTGELFF
-	TRBV27	-	TRBJ2-7	TGTGCCAGCAGTTCGCCACAGACCTACGAGCAGTACTTC	CASSSPQTYEQYF
-	TRBV6-1	-	TRBJ2-7	TGTGCCACTTCCTCGGAGGAGCAGTACTTC	CATSSEEQYF
TRBD1	TRBV7-9	-	TRBJ2-7	TGTGCCAGCACCGATTCATCGGGACAGAACCCCTACGAGCAGTACTTC	CASTDSSGQNPYEQYF
-	TRBV7-8	-	TRBJ2-7	TGTGCCAGCACCCCACGCCGCGGGAACTCCTACGAGCAGTACTTC	CASTPRRGNSYEQYF
-	TRBV7-6	-	TRBJ1-3	TGTGCCAGCAGCTTATACCTCCGGGACCCAGGCTTCGGAAACACCATATATTTT	CASSLYLRDPGFGNTIYF
TRBD1	TRBV7-2	many	TRBJ2-7	TGTGCCAGCAGCAGAGGACAGGGGAGAGAGCAGTACTTC	CASSRGQGREQYF
-	TRBV7-8	-	TRBJ1-1	TGTGCCAGCAGCTTAGCGAGGGCAACTGAAGCTTTCTTT	CASSLARATEAFF
-	TRBV20-1	-	TRBJ1-2	TGCAGTGCTAGAGATTTGGCGTCGCGTGGGGGCGGCTACACCTTC	CSARDLASRGGGYTF
TRBD2	TRBV14	few	TRBJ2-7	TGTGCCAGCAGCCAAGTCGGTGGGAGGGCCCACGAGCAGTACTTC	CASSQVGGRAHEQYF
-	TRBV27	-	TRBJ1-5	TGTGCCAGCAGTCCCCGGGGGGGCAGGGCGAGTCAGCCCCAGCATTTT	CASSPRGGRASQPQHF
-	TRBV7-2	-	TRBJ2-1	TGTGCCAGCAGCTTATTACCCAGCTCCTACAATGAGCAGTTCTTC	CASSLLPSSYNEQFF
-	TRBV7-8	-	TRBJ2-5	TGTGCCAGCAGCTTAGCGCAGTGGGGACCTCGAGAGACCCAGTACTTC	CASSLAQWGPRETQYF
-	TRBV12-3/TRBV12-4	few	TRBJ1-1	TGTGCCAGCAGTCCTCAGGGTGCTGAAGCTTTCTTT	CASSPQGAEAFF
-	TRBV12-3/TRBV12-4	-	TRBJ2-1	TGTGCCAGCAGTTTGGGTGGCCGGGACTCCTACAATGAGCAGTTCTTC	CASSLGGRDSYNEQFF
-	TRBV6-1	few	TRBJ2-2	TGTGCCAGCGGTGCAGGTTGGGAGCTGTTTTTT	CASGAGWELFF
-	TRBV29-1	few	TRBJ2-1	TGCAGCGTTGAAAGCAATGAGCAGTTCTTC	CSVESNEQFF
-	TRBV11-2	-	TRBJ2-3	TGTGCCAGCAGCTCCCTTGAGGCGGGGTGGGGAGATACGCAGTATTTT	CASSSLEAGWGDTQYF
TRBD2	TRBV7-6	few	TRBJ2-1	TGTGCCAGCAGCTTACGACTAGCGGGGGAGGAGCAGTTCTTC	CASSLRLAGEEQFF
-	TRBV7-2	few	TRBJ2-7	TGTGCCAGCACCGTTGGCGGCCACGAGCAGTACTTC	CASTVGGHEQYF
-	TRBV6-1	-	TRBJ2-5	TGTGCCAGCAGTGAAACCACCGGGGCCCAAGAGACCCAGTACTTC	CASSETTGAQETQYF
TRBD2	TRBV6-5	few	TRBJ2-5	TGTGCCAGCAGTGTCCTACCGCGGGGGCAAGAGACCCAGTACTTC	CASSVLPRGQETQYF
-	TRBV6-6	-	TRBJ2-3	TGTGCCAGCAGCAACAGGGAGGCAGATACGCAGTATTTT	CASSNREADTQYF
-	TRBV7-9	many	TRBJ2-1	TGTGCCAGCACAGGGCGGGATGAGCAGTTCTTC	CASTGRDEQFF
-	TRBV7-9	-	TRBJ2-1	TGTGCCAGCAGGTTCGAAAGTGGCGTCTACAATGAGCAGTTCTTC	CASRFESGVYNEQFF
-	TRBV4-1	few	TRBJ1-1	TGCGCCAGCAGCTATAACGCGGCGCCTGACACTGAAGCTTTCTTT	CASSYNAAPDTEAFF
TRBD1	TRBV6-2/TRBV6-3	-	TRBJ1-1	TGTGCCAGCAGTGGACCTGGACAGGTTTCCCTGCGGGACACTGAAGCTTTCTTT	CASSGPGQVSLRDTEAFF